The clone carrying this TCR beta chain was recorded only once. This entry is derived from a study of CD8 T cells in Susac syndrome. The RNA input was about 0.45 to 1 ug, and it was reverse transcribed with random hexamers. Amplification of TCR beta CDR3 was carried out by immunoSEQ multiplex PCR, which covered 54 Vbeta and 13 Jbeta segments. TCRdb passed the immunoSEQ multiplex PCR reads through MiXCR, listing each CDR3 protein once. The table lists 65,000 to 90,000 distinct CDR3 sequences, about 95% of them singletons, with roughly 0.42% in the top ten. In germline, CDR1 is LGHNA, CDR2 YSLEER. The germline V and J ends were trimmed by 0 bases and 10 bases, with 16 bases remaining between them. The CDR3 has 16 amino acids.

The TCR comes from a human donor with multiple sclerosis. The rearrangement uses TRBV4-3 and TRBJ1-6; D unresolved. Sequencing used CD8+ T cells from PBMCs. The CDR3 region is CASSQDLGTGNSPLHF. CDR3 nucleotides: TGCGCCAGCAGCCAAGATCTGGGTACCGGGAACTCACCCCTCCACTTT.